Below, 9 T cell receptor beta chains from the same sample are listed, as sequenced in a study of CD8 T cells in Susac syndrome (dated by TCRdb to about 2019). The method behind the library was the immunoSEQ multiplex PCR assay. RNA was extracted using the RNeasy kit, and about 0.5 to 1 microgram was reverse transcribed with random hexamers. The raw public data were reprocessed by TCRdb itself: fastp quality trimming at Q25, MiXCR clonotype calling, in-frame beta chains only. Each CDR3 protein gets just one entry, which takes the most common genes and DNA from the rows behind it. This sample holds 140,000 or so distinct CDR3 sequences; 85% to 95% were observed only once. 0.11% of the sample lies in the top ten. Input material: CD4+ T cells from PBMCs. Receptors originate from a human donor with multiple sclerosis.

CDR3 coding DNA: TGTGCCAGCAGCTCGGAAAGGCGGGTTTGGACTAGCGGGACTCAAGAGACCCAGTACTTC. Protein sequence: CASSSERRVWTSGTQETQYF. The V gene is TRBV11-1, the J gene TRBJ2-5, with 12 nucleotides matching TRBD2. CDR1 and CDR2 from the germline V gene are SGHAT and FQDESV (reference sequence). CDR3 length: 20 residues. The J segment lost 2 bases and the V segment lost 4 bases, leaving 17 bases of the junction unmatched.

The rearrangement joins TRBV18 to TRBJ1-5; D is unclear. V shed 1 base and J shed 4 bases, with 11 bases lying between them. CDR1 and CDR2 (germline): KGHSH, LQKENI. CDR3 length: 15 residues. CDR3 sequence: CASSPRAGENQPQHF. CDR3 sequence (DNA): TGTGCCAGCTCACCACGGGCAGGCGAAAATCAGCCCCAGCATTTT.

The genes are TRBV28 and TRBJ1-1; D is unclear. This CDR3 spans 11 amino acids. The V end lost 6 bases, the J end lost 5 bases, and 7 bases lay between the germline ends. The V gene's germline CDR1 is MDHEN and CDR2 SYDVKM. The CDR3 DNA sequence: TGTGCCAGCAGAATCGGGACTGAAGCTTTCTTT. This sequence encodes CASRIGTEAFF.

The chain couples TRBV6-5 to TRBJ2-1; tentatively, D is TRBD2 (5 bases). V was pared by 6 bases and J by 11 bases, with 11 bases between. This CDR3 is 11 amino acids long. The germline V gene has CDR1 MNHEY and CDR2 SVGAGI. CDR3 sequence reads: CASSLGGQQFF. The CDR3, as DNA: TGTGCCAGCAGCCTCGGAGGACAGCAGTTCTTC.

This chain connects TRBV6-1 to TRBJ2-7; D unclear. The V gene lost 3 bases and the J gene lost 0 bases, with 6 bases spanning the gap. The CDR3 totals 13 residues. The germline V gene encodes CDR1 MNHNS and CDR2 SASEGT. The CDR3 here is CASSDVGSYEQYF. In nucleotides, the CDR3 is TGTGCCAGCAGTGATGTCGGCTCCTACGAGCAGTACTTC.

The V and J genes are TRBV15 and TRBJ1-2; 9 bases agree with TRBD1. The CDR3 length is 16 residues. Per the germline V gene, CDR1 is LNHNV and CDR2 is YYDKDF (reference sequence). After removal of 3 bases from V and 4 bases from J, the junction contained 9 bases not matched to a gene. As DNA, the CDR3 is TGTGCCACCAGCAGGGGACCGGGACAGGGAGTCTATGGCTACACCTTC. It is translated as CATSRGPGQGVYGYTF.

The V and J genes are TRBV7-2 and TRBJ1-6, with D uncertain. The CDR3 runs to 14 residues. V was trimmed by 5 bases and J by 4 bases, leaving 9 bases between them. The V gene's germline CDR1 is SGHTA and CDR2 FQGNSA. CDR3 DNA sequence: TGTGCCAGCAGCCTTATTCAGTATAATTCACCCCTCCACTTT. Protein: CASSLIQYNSPLHF.

The CDR3 nucleotides read TGCGCCAGCAGCCAGGGGACAGGGAACAGCCCGAGGTTCCAAGAGACCCAGTACTTC. Translated: CASSQGTGNSPRFQETQYF. The chain links TRBV4-1 to TRBJ2-5; 9 nucleotides match TRBD1. Unmatched junction bases numbered 15, after V lost 3 bases and J lost 1 base. This CDR3 has 19 amino acids. The germline CDR1 and CDR2 sequences are MGHRA and YSYEKL.

The chain employs TRBV24-1 and TRBJ2-7, with TRBD1 matching 8 bases. Per germline, CDR1 KGHDR and CDR2 SFDVKD. J lost 3 bases, V lost 5 bases, and 5 bases had no gene match. CDR3 length: 14 residues. CDR3 protein: CATSARTGNYEQYF. For the CDR3, the DNA is TGTGCCACCAGTGCGCGGACAGGGAACTACGAGCAGTACTTC.